The 10 T cell receptor beta chains below come from one sample, sequenced in a study of shared clonotypes between healthy human individuals. Assay used: immunoSEQ multiplex PCR; TCRdb lists only in-frame clones, some missing. The sample includes approximately 350,000 clones, roughly 96% seen only once; the top ten take about 0.34%. Sequencing was carried out using memory CD8+ T cells sorted from blood. The subset is: CD45RO+ cells pooled with CCR7-negative TemRA cells. The receptors derive from a man aged 30-40 years in good health.

CDR3 sequence: CAIRLGDSYNEQFF. The CDR3 DNA reads TGTGCCATCAGATTGGGCGACTCCTACAATGAGCAGTTCTTC. This chain connects TRBV10-3 to TRBJ2-1; D unresolved. This CDR3 has 14 residues. Germline lookup yields CDR1 ENHRY and CDR2 SYGVKD. Trimming took off 6 bases at V and 0 bases at J, with 9 bases between the two ends.

The sample holds one count of this clone. The chain couples TRBV7-2 to TRBJ2-7; D ambiguous. The V gene lost 8 bases and the J gene lost 5 bases, with 10 bases spanning the gap. There are 11 residues in the CDR3. The germline gives CDR1 SGHTA, CDR2 FQGNSA. Here the CDR3 reads CASGVGNEQYF. The CDR3 region has the DNA TGTGCCAGCGGAGTAGGGAACGAGCAGTACTTC.

V usage is TRBV7-9 and J usage is TRBJ2-3; TRBD2 is a possible D gene (5 bases). This CDR3 has 13 amino acids. Trimming pared 4 bases from V and 0 bases from J, leaving 5 bases between. CDR1 and CDR2 from the germline V gene are SEHNR and FQNEAQ (reference sequence). For the CDR3, the DNA is TGTGCCAGCAGCTGGACTAGCACAGATACGCAGTATTTT. It codes for CASSWTSTDTQYF.

This rearrangement joins TRBV14 to TRBJ2-1; D is possibly TRBD2 (5 bases). Germline assignment: CDR1 SGHDN and CDR2 FVKESK. The germline V and J ends were trimmed by 4 bases and 2 bases, with 15 bases remaining between them. This CDR3 spans 16 amino acids. The CDR3 nucleotides read TGTGCCAGCAGCCCCTTGGGTGGCGGGCCCTACAATGAGCAGTTCTTC. It is translated as CASSPLGGGPYNEQFF.

V usage is TRBV4-1 and J usage is TRBJ2-7; D unclear. With 1 base removed from V and 6 bases from J, the gap between germline ends came to 4 bases. Germline CDR1 is MGHRA and CDR2 is YSYEKL. The CDR3 loop spans 11 amino acids. The DNA for the CDR3 is TGCGCCAGCAGCCAAGCAGGCGAGCAGTACTTC. This codes for CASSQAGEQYF.

The genes are TRBV30 and TRBJ1-4; D perhaps matches TRBD1 (6 bases). The CDR3 spans 13 residues. Germline V lookup: CDR1 GTSNPN, CDR2 SVGIG (reference sequence). The V end lost 4 bases, the J end lost 5 bases, and 11 bases lay between the germline ends. CDR3: CAWKRQANEKLFF. CDR3 sequence (DNA): TGTGCCTGGAAAAGACAGGCCAATGAAAAACTGTTTTTT.

V gene TRBV30 combines with J gene TRBJ2-7; no clear D. V was trimmed by 5 bases and J by 5 bases, leaving 22 bases between them. The CDR3 is 15 amino acids. Germline values: CDR1 GTSNPN, CDR2 SVGIG (reference sequence). For the CDR3, the DNA is TGTGCCTGGGGCCGAGATAAGCTAGTTCGAAACGAGCAGTACTTC. As protein: CAWGRDKLVRNEQYF. Full variable domain (rest looked up from reference TRBV30 and TRBJ2-7): SQTIHQWPATLVQPVGSPLSLECTVEGTSNPNLYWYRQAAGRGLQLLFYSVGIGQISSEVPQNLSASRPQDRQFILSSKKLLLSDSGFYLCAWGRDKLVRNEQYFGPGTRLTVT.

The chain recombines TRBV15 with TRBJ2-3, with unresolved D. Trimming pared 2 bases from V and 2 bases from J, leaving 14 bases between. CDR1 is LNHNV and CDR2 is YYDKDF in the germline V gene (reference sequence). This CDR3 comprises 16 residues. The CDR3 here is CATSRYLLQHTDTQYF. CDR3 sequence (DNA): TGTGCCACCAGCAGATACTTACTACAGCACACAGATACGCAGTATTTT.

J is TRBJ2-5 and V is TRBV5-5; tentatively, D is TRBD1 (6 bases). This CDR3 region has 14 residues. The germline V gene has CDR1 SGHKS and CDR2 YYEKEE (reference sequence). V was pared by 2 bases and J by 5 bases, with 13 bases between. The CDR3 DNA follows: TGTGCCAGCAGCTTACAGGGCAGGGGCGAGACCCAGTACTTC. Protein sequence: CASSLQGRGETQYF.

The J gene is TRBJ1-2, the V gene TRBV14; D call uncertain. Trimming removed 6 bases from V and 2 bases from J, with 10 bases in between. Germline V CDR1 and CDR2: SGHDN, FVKESK. The CDR3 totals 13 residues. CDR3 nucleotide sequence: TGTGCCAGCAGTGAGAGGGCCAACTATGGCTACACCTTC. It translates to CASSERANYGYTF.